The 24 T cell receptor beta chains in this list originate from one sample, sequenced in a study of T-cell memory formation after mild COVID-19. MiXCR, applied by TCRdb to the 5' RACE reads, yields one record per CDR3 protein. The repertoire holds 500,000 to 600,000 distinct CDR3 sequences, with roughly 18% as singletons. The material sequenced was PBMCs or a T cell subset sorted from them (not recorded which). The receptors originated from an adult woman who had mild COVID-19 (a few samples of this study predate the infection). Cell type and time point are not known.

Worth noting for this clonotype: At one end the junction does not follow the germline gene, possibly because of a read error. The gene calls are TRBV7-9 and TRBJ2-3; the match to TRBD1 covers 9 bases. The CDR3 covers 11 residues. From germline, CDR1 is SEHNR and CDR2 FQNEAQ (reference sequence). The CDR3 loop reads CASSLGWDRVF. CDR3 DNA: TGTGCCAGCAGCTTAGGCTGGGACAGGGTGTTT.

This clonotype turned up a few times. The gene calls are TRBV12-3 or TRBV12-4 and TRBJ2-7; D is perhaps TRBD1 (5 bases). The CDR3 is 13 amino acids. V lost 2 bases, J lost 6 bases, and 11 bases lay in between. The CDR3 DNA sequence: TGTGCCAGCAGTTTACGGTCAGGGCTCGAGCAGTACTTC. Translation: CASSLRSGLEQYF.

The chain uses TRBV12-3 or TRBV12-4 and TRBJ1-2; D might be TRBD1 (5 bases). This CDR3 region has 12 residues. Trimming left V 6 bases short and J 10 bases short, with 15 bases between. CDR3 protein: CASSWMRGDYTF. CDR3 nucleotides: TGTGCCAGCAGCTGGATGCGGGGCGACTACACCTTC.

The chain joins TRBV13 to TRBJ2-2, with D possibly being TRBD1 (6 bases). Germline assignment: CDR1 PRHDT and CDR2 FYEKMQ (reference sequence). Trimming stripped 6 bases from V and 6 bases from J, with 17 bases between. The CDR3 totals 15 residues. The CDR3 loop is CASRYQGKGAGELFF. DNA for the CDR3: TGTGCCAGCAGATACCAGGGGAAAGGAGCCGGGGAGCTGTTTTTT. The full variable domain, its missing parts supplied by reference TRBV13 and TRBJ2-2, is AAGVIQSPRHLIKEKRETATLKCYPIPRHDTVYWYQQGPGQDPQFLISFYEKMQSDKGSIPDRFSAQQFSDYHSELNMSSLELGDSALYFCASRYQGKGAGELFFGEGSRLTVL.

The genes are TRBV12-3 or TRBV12-4 and TRBJ2-5; the D gene could be TRBD1 or TRBD2 (5 bases each). V was trimmed by 5 bases and J by 5 bases, leaving 18 bases between them. The CDR3 length is 15 residues. CDR3 in amino acids: CASSDPGFWGETQYF. In DNA form, the CDR3 reads TGTGCCAGCAGTGACCCAGGGTTTTGGGGGGAGACCCAGTACTTC.

The chain couples TRBV4-2 to TRBJ1-3, with D perhaps TRBD1 (5 bases). CDR1 and CDR2 (germline): LGHNA, YNFKEQ. The CDR3 totals 15 residues. V was shortened by 0 bases and J by 1 base, with 7 bases between the two germline ends. CDR3 DNA sequence: TGTGCCAGCAGCCAAGAGCAGGGTTCTGGAAACACCATATATTTT. This translates into CASSQEQGSGNTIYF.

This clonotype showed up just a few times. CDR3 protein: CSARDGGGEQYF. The CDR3 nucleotides are TGCAGTGCTAGAGATGGGGGGGGTGAGCAGTACTTC. V and J are TRBV20-1 and TRBJ2-7; 7 positions agree with TRBD2. The junction had 3 bases not matched to a gene; V was cut back by 0 bases and J by 7 bases. Germline CDR1 and CDR2: DFQATT and SNEGSKA (reference sequence). The CDR3 is made up of 12 amino acids.

In this sample, this clonotype turned up a few times. The genes are TRBV6-1 and TRBJ1-1, with 7 bases matching TRBD1. V trimming: 6 bases; J trimming: 0 bases; junction bases outside the gene matches: 4. The CDR3 has 14 amino acids. Germline V lookup: CDR1 MNHNS, CDR2 SASEGT. The CDR3 region has the DNA TGTGCCAGCAGCAAAGGACAGGTGAACACTGAAGCTTTCTTT. Amino acid sequence: CASSKGQVNTEAFF.

The chain carries TRBV5-1 and TRBJ1-1, with 9 bases that match TRBD1. V shed 3 bases, J shed 3 bases, and the junction held 9 bases outside the gene matches. The V gene's germline CDR1 is SGHRS and CDR2 YFSETQ. The CDR3 spans 16 residues. CDR3 region: CASSSIQGASDTEAFF. In DNA, the CDR3 is TGCGCCAGCAGCTCGATACAGGGGGCGTCGGACACTGAAGCTTTCTTT.

In this sample, this clonotype turned up a few times. This rearrangement joins TRBV7-8 to TRBJ1-5, with D maybe TRBD1 (6 bases). The CDR3 is made up of 16 amino acids. Per the germline V gene, CDR1 is SGHVS and CDR2 is FQNEAQ. V was cut by 5 bases and J by 0 bases, with 14 bases left in between. CDR3 bases: TGTGCCAGCAGCCTCTGGGACAAAAATAGCAATCAGCCCCAGCATTTT. Protein product: CASSLWDKNSNQPQHF.

This clonotype was seen a handful of times. This chain connects TRBV12-3 or TRBV12-4 to TRBJ2-1; D call uncertain. Trimming pared 8 bases from V and 0 bases from J, leaving 8 bases between. The CDR3 is 13 amino acids. CDR3 DNA sequence: TGTGCCAGCGTGCAGAGCTCCTACAATGAGCAGTTCTTC. Translating it yields CASVQSSYNEQFF.

This clonotype has at least ten counts. V and J are TRBV20-1 and TRBJ2-1; a weak D match, TRBD2 (6 bases). This CDR3 contains 15 residues. Trimming left V 6 bases short and J 2 bases short, with 17 bases between. The V gene's germline CDR1 is DFQATT and CDR2 SNEGSKA (reference sequence). The CDR3 nucleotides are TGCAGTGCGTGGAGGGCCGATGGGGCCTACAATGAGCAGTTCTTC. Residues: CSAWRADGAYNEQFF.

The CDR3 DNA follows: TGCAGCGTTGAGGTTGCCGGGGGGGGCTACAATGAGCAGTTCTTC. Translation: CSVEVAGGGYNEQFF. The rearrangement joins TRBV29-1 to TRBJ2-1, with 8 bases aligning to TRBD2. Germline V CDR1 and CDR2: SQVTM, ANQGSEA. V lost 3 bases and J lost 3; bases outside the gene matches: 7. This CDR3 comprises 15 residues.

At least ten counts were recorded for this clonotype. The chain carries TRBV7-2 and TRBJ2-7; D may match TRBD1 or TRBD2 (5 bases each). The CDR3 length is 14 residues. CDR1 and CDR2 (germline): SGHTA, FQGNSA. With 4 bases removed from V and 9 bases from J, the gap between germline ends came to 19 bases. The CDR3 spells CASSYEGTTPRQYF. The DNA of the CDR3 is TGTGCCAGCAGCTACGAGGGGACCACCCCTCGGCAGTACTTC.

The V gene is TRBV5-4, the J gene TRBJ2-3, with D tentatively TRBD1 (6 bases). Trimming took off 3 bases at V and 4 bases at J, with 12 bases between the two ends. Germline V gene data show CDR1 as SGHNT and CDR2 as YYREEE (reference sequence). The CDR3 consists of 14 residues. This chain's CDR3 is CASSSTTGSDTQYF. CDR3 coding DNA: TGTGCCAGCAGCTCTACAACAGGGTCAGATACGCAGTATTTT.

This clonotype was counted at least ten times. The chain links TRBV19 to TRBJ2-3; D may be TRBD1 (6 bases). The CDR3 is made up of 15 amino acids. Germline CDR1 is LNHDA and CDR2 is SQIVND (reference sequence). Trimming stripped 6 bases from V and 0 bases from J, with 13 bases between. CDR3 nucleotide sequence: TGTGCCAGTAGAGACAGGTATCCTAGCACAGATACGCAGTATTTT. Residues: CASRDRYPSTDTQYF.

This clonotype occurred a few times. One junction end disagrees with the germline gene, perhaps due to a read error. The J gene is TRBJ2-1, the V gene TRBV7-9; TRBD1 matches 9 bases. The CDR3 contains 11 residues. Germline loops: CDR1 SEHNR, CDR2 FQNEAQ (reference sequence). The CDR3 reads CASSPVGQGLF. The CDR3 DNA follows: TGTGCCAGCAGCCCCGTGGGACAGGGACTCTTC.

The J gene is TRBJ2-1, the V gene TRBV4-3, with 11 bases matching TRBD1. J gave up 0 bases and V 2 bases, and 15 bases lay outside the gene matches. This CDR3 has 21 amino acids. CDR1 and CDR2 (germline): LGHNA, YSLEER. The CDR3 coding sequence is TGCGCCAGCAGCCAACCGCCCTCGGGACAGGGGGTCTTGGGCTCCTACAATGAGCAGTTCTTC. Translating gives CASSQPPSGQGVLGSYNEQFF.

The chain has TRBV19 and TRBJ1-5; D is unresolved. V lost 4 bases and J 8 bases, leaving 18 bases between the germline ends. The CDR3 covers 15 residues. CDR1 and CDR2 (germline): LNHDA, SQIVND (reference sequence). For the CDR3, the DNA is TGTGCCAGTAGTACCCGTAGACTGACGTATGAGCCCCAGCATTTT. This encodes CASSTRRLTYEPQHF.

The rearrangement links TRBV6-1 to TRBJ2-1; TRBD2 matches at 10 bases. CDR3 size: 14 residues. The trim removed 10 bases at V and 6 bases at J, leaving 9 bases unmatched. From germline, CDR1 is MNHNS and CDR2 SASEGT. This CDR3 reads CATERGGLANEQFF. The CDR3 DNA sequence: TGTGCCACCGAGCGGGGGGGGTTAGCCAATGAGCAGTTCTTC.

This clonotype was found many times. The V and J genes are TRBV29-1 and TRBJ2-5; TRBD2 matches at 8 bases. The J segment lost 4 bases and the V segment lost 6 bases, leaving 10 bases of the junction unmatched. Per the germline V gene, CDR1 is SQVTM and CDR2 is ANQGSEA. The CDR3 has 14 residues. This CDR3 is CSVGLTSGLETQYF. The CDR3 DNA is TGCAGCGTCGGCCTTACTAGCGGTCTAGAGACCCAGTACTTC.

The chain joins TRBV5-8 to TRBJ2-5; D uncertain. The ends were cut back, 1 base at V and 4 bases at J, with 2 bases in the middle. The CDR3 runs 11 residues. The germline CDR1 and CDR2 sequences are SGHTS and YDEGEE. The CDR3 DNA follows: TGTGCCAGCAGCTTGATAGAGACCCAGTACTTC. Its protein is CASSLIETQYF.

V and J are TRBV2 and TRBJ2-4; 9 bases are shared with TRBD2. Unmatched junction bases numbered 9, after V lost 6 bases and J lost 0 bases. This CDR3 contains 17 residues. Germline CDR1 reads SNHLY; CDR2 reads FYNNEI. CDR3 sequence (DNA): TGTGCCAGCAGGGGAGGGCTAGCGGGGAGAGCCAAAAACATTCAGTACTTC. The encoded protein is CASRGGLAGRAKNIQYF.

This chain uses TRBV20-1 with TRBJ2-5; D is perhaps TRBD2 (5 bases). This CDR3 comprises 14 residues. Per the germline V gene, CDR1 is DFQATT and CDR2 is SNEGSKA (reference sequence). Trimming cost V 1 base and J 2 bases, with 11 bases left between them. DNA of the CDR3: TGCAGTGCTAGAGGTACCTCGGGGCAAGAGACCCAGTACTTC. Its translation is CSARGTSGQETQYF.